The present entry profiles one T cell receptor (beta chain) with its context. The antigen is unknown. The CDR3 extends over 15 amino acids. Per germline, CDR1 LGHNA and CDR2 YSLEER. V dropped 1 base and J dropped 4; count of bases not matched to a gene: 3. Alongside a J-beta primer mix, a sample-barcoded 5' primer served in a second PCR lasting roughly 7 to 11 cycles. TCRdb reanalysed the 5' RACE reads using MiXCR and keeps one entry per CDR3 protein. The sample has 800,000 to 1,300,000 distinct CDR3 sequences; under 30% are singletons. This specimen comes from a study of blood T cells in healthy people across ages. Study details: Template-switching capture recovered about one barcoded beta molecule per two T cells. Whole-study results and caveats: The long-lived group displayed more naive CD4+ cells, plus higher diversity, than the aged donors did.

This same sample was also taken into another study, of T cells of mothers and their children. That source notes: Regardless of relatedness, pairs show thymic selection shaping TCR recombination output in a similar manner.

The chain carries TRBV4-3 and TRBJ2-7; 11 bases match TRBD1. The sample consisted of blood. This receptor was identified in a girl aged 2-15 years in good health. CDR3 sequence (DNA): TGCGCCAGCAGCCAAGGCGGGACAGGGGGATACGAGCAGTACTTC. It translates to CASSQGGTGGYEQYF.